The source of this T cell receptor (beta chain) is a study of neurological immune-mediated disorders. The unsorted libraries originated from 2 million PBMCs that had been stored at -80 C. Synthesis of cDNA was carried out by template-switch 5'RACE. The reaction used 10-nucleotide random UMIs. MiXCR, run by TCRdb on the 5' RACE reads, gives a single entry per CDR3 protein. The sample consists of around 30,000 distinct CDR3 sequences, 12% of them appearing once. Sequences were obtained from PBMCs. The receptor comes from a man aged 60 to 75 in good health.

This CDR3 reads CASSSSRTGAMFNEQYF. CDR3 sequence (DNA): TGTGCCAGCAGCTCCTCAAGGACAGGGGCTATGTTTAACGAGCAGTACTTC. The chain combines TRBV7-8 with TRBJ2-7; 9 bases align to TRBD1. Germline lookup yields CDR1 SGHVS and CDR2 FQNEAQ. The CDR3 spans 17 residues. V lost 4 bases and J lost 5; bases outside the gene matches: 15.